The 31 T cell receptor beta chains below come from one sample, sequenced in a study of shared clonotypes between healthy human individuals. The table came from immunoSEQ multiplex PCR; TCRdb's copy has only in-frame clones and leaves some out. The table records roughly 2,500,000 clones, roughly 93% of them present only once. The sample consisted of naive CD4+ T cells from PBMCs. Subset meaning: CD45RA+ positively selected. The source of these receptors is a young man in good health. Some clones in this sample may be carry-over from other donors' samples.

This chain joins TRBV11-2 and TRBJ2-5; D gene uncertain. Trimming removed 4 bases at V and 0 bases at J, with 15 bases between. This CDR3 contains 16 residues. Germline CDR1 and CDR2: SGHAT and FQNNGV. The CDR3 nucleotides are TGTGCCAGCAGCTCAGGCCGCGTGACGTACCAAGAGACCCAGTACTTC. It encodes CASSSGRVTYQETQYF.

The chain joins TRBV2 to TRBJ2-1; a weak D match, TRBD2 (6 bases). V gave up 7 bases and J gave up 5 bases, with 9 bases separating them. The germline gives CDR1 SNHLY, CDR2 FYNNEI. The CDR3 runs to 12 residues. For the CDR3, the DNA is TGTGCCAGCACCGGGGGTAACAATGAGCAGTTCTTC. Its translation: CASTGGNNEQFF.

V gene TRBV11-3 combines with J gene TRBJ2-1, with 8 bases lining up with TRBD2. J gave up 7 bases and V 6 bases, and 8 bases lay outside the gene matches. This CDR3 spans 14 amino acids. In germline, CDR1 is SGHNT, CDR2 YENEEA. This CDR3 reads CASSPQAGGNEQFF. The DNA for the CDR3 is TGTGCCAGCAGTCCCCAGGCGGGAGGTAATGAGCAGTTCTTC.

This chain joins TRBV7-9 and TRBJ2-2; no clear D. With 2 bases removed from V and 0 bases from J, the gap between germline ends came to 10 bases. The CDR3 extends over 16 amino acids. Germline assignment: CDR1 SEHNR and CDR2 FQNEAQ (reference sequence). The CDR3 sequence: CASSLPISANTGELFF. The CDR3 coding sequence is TGTGCCAGCAGCTTACCGATCAGCGCGAACACCGGGGAGCTGTTTTTT. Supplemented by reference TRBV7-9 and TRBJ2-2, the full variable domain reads DTGVSQNPRHKITKRGQNVTFRCDPISEHNRLYWYRQTLGQGPEFLTYFQNEAQLEKSRLLSDRFSAERPKGSFSTLEIQRTEQGDSAMYLCASSLPISANTGELFFGEGSRLTVL.

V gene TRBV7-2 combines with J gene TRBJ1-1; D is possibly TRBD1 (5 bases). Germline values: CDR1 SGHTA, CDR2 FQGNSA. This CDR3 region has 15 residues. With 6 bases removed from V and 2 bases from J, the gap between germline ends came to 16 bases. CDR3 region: CASSALPGRNTEAFF. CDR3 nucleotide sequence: TGTGCCAGCAGTGCCCTTCCGGGACGTAACACTGAAGCTTTCTTT.

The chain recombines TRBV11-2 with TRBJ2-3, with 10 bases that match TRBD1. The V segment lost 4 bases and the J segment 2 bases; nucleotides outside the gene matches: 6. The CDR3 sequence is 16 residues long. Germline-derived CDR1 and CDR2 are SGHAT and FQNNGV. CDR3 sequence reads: CASSWGDRGNTDTQYF. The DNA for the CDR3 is TGTGCCAGCAGCTGGGGGGACAGGGGAAACACAGATACGCAGTATTTT.

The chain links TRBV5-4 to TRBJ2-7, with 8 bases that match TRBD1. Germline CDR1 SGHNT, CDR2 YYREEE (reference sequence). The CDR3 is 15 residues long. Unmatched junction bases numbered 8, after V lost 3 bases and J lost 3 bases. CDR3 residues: CASSSGTGPYYEQYF. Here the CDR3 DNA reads TGTGCCAGCAGCTCAGGGACAGGTCCTTACTACGAGCAGTACTTC.

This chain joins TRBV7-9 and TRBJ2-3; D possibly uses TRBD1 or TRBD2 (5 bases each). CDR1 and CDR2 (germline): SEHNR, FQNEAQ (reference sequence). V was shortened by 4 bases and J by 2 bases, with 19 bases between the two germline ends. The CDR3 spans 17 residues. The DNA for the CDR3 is TGTGCCAGCAGCTCGAAGGGACGGAAACCGGCCACAGATACGCAGTATTTT. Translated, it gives CASSSKGRKPATDTQYF.

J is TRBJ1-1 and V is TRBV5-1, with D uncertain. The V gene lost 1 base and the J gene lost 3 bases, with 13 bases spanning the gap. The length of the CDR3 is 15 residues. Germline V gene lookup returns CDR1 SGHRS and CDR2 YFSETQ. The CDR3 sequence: CASSLLSSQDTEAFF. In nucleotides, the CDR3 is TGCGCCAGCAGCTTGTTGTCCTCCCAAGACACTGAAGCTTTCTTT.

CDR3 residues: CASGISGLGTDTQYF. The CDR3 DNA follows: TGTGCCAGCGGCATCAGCGGGCTCGGCACAGATACGCAGTATTTT. The rearrangement links TRBV9 to TRBJ2-3; D may be TRBD2 (6 bases). The CDR3 sequence is 15 residues long. V lost 7 bases to trimming and J lost 1 base, with 16 bases between them. Germline V lookup: CDR1 SGDLS, CDR2 YYNGEE.

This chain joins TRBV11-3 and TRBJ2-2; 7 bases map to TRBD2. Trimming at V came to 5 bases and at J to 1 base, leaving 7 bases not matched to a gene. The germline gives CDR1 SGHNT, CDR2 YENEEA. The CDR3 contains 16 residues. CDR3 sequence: CASSPSGTMNTGELFF. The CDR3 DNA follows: TGTGCCAGCAGCCCCTCCGGGACTATGAACACCGGGGAGCTGTTTTTT.

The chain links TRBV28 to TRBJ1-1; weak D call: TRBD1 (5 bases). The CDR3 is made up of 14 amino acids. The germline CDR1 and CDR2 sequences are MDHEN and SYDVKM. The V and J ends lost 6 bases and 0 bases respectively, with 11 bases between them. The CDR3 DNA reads TGTGCCAGCAGGCAAATGGGGCTGAACACTGAAGCTTTCTTT. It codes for CASRQMGLNTEAFF.

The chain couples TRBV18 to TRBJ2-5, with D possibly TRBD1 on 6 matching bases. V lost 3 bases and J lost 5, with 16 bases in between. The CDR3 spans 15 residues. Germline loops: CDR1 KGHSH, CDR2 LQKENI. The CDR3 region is CASSPLWGPGETQYF. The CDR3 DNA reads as TGTGCCAGCTCACCCTTGTGGGGGCCGGGGGAGACCCAGTACTTC.

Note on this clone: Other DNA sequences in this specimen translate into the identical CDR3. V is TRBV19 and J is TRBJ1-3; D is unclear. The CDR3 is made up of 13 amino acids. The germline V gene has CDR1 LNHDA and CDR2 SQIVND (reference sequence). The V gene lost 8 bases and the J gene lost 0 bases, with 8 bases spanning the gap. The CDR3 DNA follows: TGTGCCAGTTCGCGTTTCTCTGGAAACACCATATATTTT. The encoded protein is CASSRFSGNTIYF.

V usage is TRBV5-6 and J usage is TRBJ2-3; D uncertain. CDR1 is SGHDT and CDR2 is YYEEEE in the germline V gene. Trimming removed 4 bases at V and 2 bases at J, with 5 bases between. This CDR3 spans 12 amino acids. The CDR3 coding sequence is TGTGCCAGCAGCCGAAACACAGATACGCAGTATTTT. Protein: CASSRNTDTQYF.

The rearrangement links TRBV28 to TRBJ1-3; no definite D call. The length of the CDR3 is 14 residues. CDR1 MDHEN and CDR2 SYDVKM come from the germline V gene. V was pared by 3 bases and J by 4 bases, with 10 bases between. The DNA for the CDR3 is TGTGCCAGCAGTTTGAAAGGATTCGGAAACACCATATATTTT. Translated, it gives CASSLKGFGNTIYF.

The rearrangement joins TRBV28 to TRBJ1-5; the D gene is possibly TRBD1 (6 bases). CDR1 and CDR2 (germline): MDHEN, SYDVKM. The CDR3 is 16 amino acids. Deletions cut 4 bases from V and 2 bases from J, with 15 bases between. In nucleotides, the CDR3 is TGTGCCAGCAGTTCGCCACAGGGTCACCGCAATCAGCCCCAGCATTTT. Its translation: CASSSPQGHRNQPQHF.

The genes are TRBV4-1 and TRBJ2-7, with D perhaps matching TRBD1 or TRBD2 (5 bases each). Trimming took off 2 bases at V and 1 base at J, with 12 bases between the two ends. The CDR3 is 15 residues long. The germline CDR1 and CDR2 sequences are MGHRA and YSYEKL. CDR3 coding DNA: TGCGCCAGCAGCCAATTAGGGGACGCTTCCTACGAGCAGTACTTC. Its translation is CASSQLGDASYEQYF.

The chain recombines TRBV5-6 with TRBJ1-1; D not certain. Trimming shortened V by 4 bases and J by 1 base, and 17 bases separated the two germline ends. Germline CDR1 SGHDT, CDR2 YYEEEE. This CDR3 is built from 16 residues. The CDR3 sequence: CASSQFAGRQNTEAFF. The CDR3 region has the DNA TGTGCCAGCAGCCAGTTTGCGGGGAGGCAGAACACTGAAGCTTTCTTT. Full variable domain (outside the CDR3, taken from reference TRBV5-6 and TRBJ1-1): DAGVTQSPTHLIKTRGQQVTLRCSPKSGHDTVSWYQQALGQGPQFIFQYYEEEERQRGNFPDRFSGHQFPNYSSELNVNALLLGDSALYLCASSQFAGRQNTEAFFGQGTRLTVV.

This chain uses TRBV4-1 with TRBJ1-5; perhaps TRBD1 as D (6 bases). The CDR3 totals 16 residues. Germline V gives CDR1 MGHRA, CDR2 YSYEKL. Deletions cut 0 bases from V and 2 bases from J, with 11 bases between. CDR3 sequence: CASSQDPGAGNQPQHF. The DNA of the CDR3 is TGCGCCAGCAGCCAAGATCCGGGGGCCGGCAATCAGCCCCAGCATTTT.

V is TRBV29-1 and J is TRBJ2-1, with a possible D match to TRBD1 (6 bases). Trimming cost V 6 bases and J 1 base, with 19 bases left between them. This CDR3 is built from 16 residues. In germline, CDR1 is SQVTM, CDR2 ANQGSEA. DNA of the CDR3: TGCAGCGTCCACCAAATGGACAGAAAATCCTACAATGAGCAGTTCTTC. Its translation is CSVHQMDRKSYNEQFF.

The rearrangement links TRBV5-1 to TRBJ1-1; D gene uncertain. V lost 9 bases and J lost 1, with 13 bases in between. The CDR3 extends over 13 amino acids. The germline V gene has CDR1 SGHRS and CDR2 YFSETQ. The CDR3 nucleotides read TGCGCCACCGCACCCGACTCGAACACTGAAGCTTTCTTT. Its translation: CATAPDSNTEAFF.

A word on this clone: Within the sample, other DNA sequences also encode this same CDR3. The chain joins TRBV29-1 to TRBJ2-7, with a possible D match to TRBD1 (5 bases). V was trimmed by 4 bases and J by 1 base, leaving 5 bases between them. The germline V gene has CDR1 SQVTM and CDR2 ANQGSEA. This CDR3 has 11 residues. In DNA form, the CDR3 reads TGCAGCGTTGCAGGGTCCTACGAGCAGTACTTC. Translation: CSVAGSYEQYF.

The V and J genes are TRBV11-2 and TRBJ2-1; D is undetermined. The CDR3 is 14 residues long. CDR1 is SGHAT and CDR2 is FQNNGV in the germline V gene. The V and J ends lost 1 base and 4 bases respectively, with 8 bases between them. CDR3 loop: CASSLVYSYNEQFF. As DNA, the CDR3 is TGTGCCAGCAGCTTAGTTTACAGTTACAATGAGCAGTTCTTC.

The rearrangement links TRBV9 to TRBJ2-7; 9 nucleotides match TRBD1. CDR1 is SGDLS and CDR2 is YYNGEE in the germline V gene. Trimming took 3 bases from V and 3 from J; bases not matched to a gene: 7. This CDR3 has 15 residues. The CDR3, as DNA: TGTGCCAGCAGCGGAGACAGGGGGTCCTACTACGAGCAGTACTTC. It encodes CASSGDRGSYYEQYF.

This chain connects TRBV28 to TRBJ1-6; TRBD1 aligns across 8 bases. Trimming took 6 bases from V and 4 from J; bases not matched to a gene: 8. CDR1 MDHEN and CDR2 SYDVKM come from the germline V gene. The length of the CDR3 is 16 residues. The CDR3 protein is CASSRTGTGYNSPLHF. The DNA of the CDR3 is TGTGCCAGCAGCCGTACCGGGACAGGATATAATTCACCCCTCCACTTT.

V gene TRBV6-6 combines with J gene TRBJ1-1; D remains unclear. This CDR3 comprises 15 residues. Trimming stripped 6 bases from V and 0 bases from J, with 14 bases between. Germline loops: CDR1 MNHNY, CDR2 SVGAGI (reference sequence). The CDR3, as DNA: TGTGCCAGCAGGGACCTGCTGAGATTGAACACTGAAGCTTTCTTT. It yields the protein CASRDLLRLNTEAFF.

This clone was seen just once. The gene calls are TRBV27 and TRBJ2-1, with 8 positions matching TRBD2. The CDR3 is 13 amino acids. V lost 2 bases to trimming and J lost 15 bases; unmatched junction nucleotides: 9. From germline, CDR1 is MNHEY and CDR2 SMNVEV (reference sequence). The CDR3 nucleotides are TGTGCCAGCAGTTTAGGGGCTAGCGGGCCAGGGTTCTTC. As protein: CASSLGASGPGFF.

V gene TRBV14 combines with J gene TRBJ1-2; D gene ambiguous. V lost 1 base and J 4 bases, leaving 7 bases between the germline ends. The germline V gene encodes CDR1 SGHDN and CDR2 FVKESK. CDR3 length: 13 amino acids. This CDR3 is CASSQARVYGYTF. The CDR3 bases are TGTGCCAGCAGCCAAGCACGAGTCTATGGCTACACCTTC.

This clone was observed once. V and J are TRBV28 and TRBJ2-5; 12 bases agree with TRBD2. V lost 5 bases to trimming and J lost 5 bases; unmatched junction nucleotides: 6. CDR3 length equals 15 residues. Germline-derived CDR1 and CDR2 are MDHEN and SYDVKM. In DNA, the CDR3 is TGTGCCAGCAGTAGAGGACTAGCGGGGAGGGAGACCCAGTACTTC. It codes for CASSRGLAGRETQYF.

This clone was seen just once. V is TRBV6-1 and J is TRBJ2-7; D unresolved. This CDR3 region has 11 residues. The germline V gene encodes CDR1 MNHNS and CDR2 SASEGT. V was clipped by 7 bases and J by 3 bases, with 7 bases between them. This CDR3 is CASTQSYEQYF. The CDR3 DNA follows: TGTGCCAGCACCCAGAGCTACGAGCAGTACTTC.